The T cell receptor (beta chain) described here comes from a study of cytomegalovirus exposure and HLA in healthy donors. Study outcomes and limitations: Later work associated roughly 15,000 TCR beta sequences with HLA alleles at 0.05 false discovery rate.

The PCR used 60 Vbeta and 13 Jbeta primers. Measured with immunoSEQ multiplex PCR; TCRdb has only the in-frame clones, and not every one. This sample yields more than 90,000 clones, of which around 73% are seen a single time; just over 0.75% belongs to the top ten. As concerns this clone: Its specificity is not known.

Trimming stripped 4 bases from V and 5 bases from J, with 6 bases between. CDR1 and CDR2 from the germline V gene are KGHSH and LQKENI. There are 12 residues in the CDR3. Sequences were obtained from PBMCs. The receptor was derived from a woman aged 55-70 years in good health and CMV-seronegative. The J gene is TRBJ2-1, the V gene TRBV18, with D unclear. CDR3 nucleotides: TGTGCCAGCTCACGTGAGGACAATGAGCAGTTCTTC. Encoded protein: CASSREDNEQFF. Variable domain in full (rest from reference TRBV18 and TRBJ2-1): NAGVMQNPRHLVRRRGQEARLRCSPMKGHSHVYWYRQLPEEGLKFMVYLQKENIIDESGMPKERFSAEFPKEGPSILRIQQVVRGDSAAYFCASSREDNEQFFGPGTRLTVL.